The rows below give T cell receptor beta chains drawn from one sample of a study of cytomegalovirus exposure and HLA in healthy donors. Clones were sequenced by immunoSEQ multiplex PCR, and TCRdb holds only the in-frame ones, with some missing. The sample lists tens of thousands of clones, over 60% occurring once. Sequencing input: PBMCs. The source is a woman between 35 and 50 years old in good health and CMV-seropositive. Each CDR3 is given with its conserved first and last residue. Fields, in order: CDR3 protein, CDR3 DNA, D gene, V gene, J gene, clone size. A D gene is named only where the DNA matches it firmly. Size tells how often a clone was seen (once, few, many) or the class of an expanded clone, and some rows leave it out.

CDR3: CASSRQGEAEKLFF
DNA: TGCGCCAGCAGTCGACAGGGGGAGGCTGAAAAACTGTTTTTT
D: TRBD1
V: TRBV5-1
J: TRBJ1-4
size: .

CDR3: CASSPAGVGNQPQHF
DNA: TGTGCCAGCTCACCGGCAGGGGTTGGCAATCAGCCCCAGCATTTT
D: .
V: TRBV18
J: TRBJ1-5
size: .

CDR3: CASSVTGTDYGYTF
DNA: TGTGCCAGCAGTGTCACCGGGACAGACTATGGCTACACCTTC
D: TRBD1
V: TRBV2
J: TRBJ1-2
size: .

CDR3: CASSWSVNEDYGYTF
DNA: TGTGCCAGCAGTTGGTCCGTAAATGAGGATTATGGCTACACCTTC
D: .
V: TRBV6-6
J: TRBJ1-2
size: .

CDR3: CASSPYYREPIQYF
DNA: TGTGCCAGCAGCCCTTACTACAGGGAGCCCATTCAGTACTTC
D: .
V: TRBV7-2
J: TRBJ2-4
size: .

CDR3: CASSLSSMEVTDTQYF
DNA: TGTGCCAGTAGTCTCTCCTCTATGGAGGTCACAGATACGCAGTATTTT
D: .
V: TRBV19
J: TRBJ2-3
size: .

CDR3: CATGLAGVSGSDEQFF
DNA: TGTGCCACCGGACTAGCGGGAGTTTCAGGATCCGATGAGCAGTTCTTC
D: TRBD2
V: TRBV2
J: TRBJ2-1
size: .

CDR3: CASSVARETQYF
DNA: TGTGCCAGCAGCGTAGCTCGGGAGACCCAGTACTTC
D: .
V: TRBV9
J: TRBJ2-5
size: .

CDR3: CATSTLTGYEQYF
DNA: TGTGCCACCAGCACTTTGACAGGCTACGAGCAGTACTTC
D: .
V: TRBV15
J: TRBJ2-7
size: .

CDR3: CASSGRSGELFF
DNA: TGTGCCAGCAGCGGGAGGTCCGGGGAGCTGTTTTTT
D: .
V: TRBV7-6
J: TRBJ2-2
size: once

CDR3: CASSLTGSGANVLTF
DNA: TGTGCCAGCAGCTTGACAGGCTCTGGGGCCAACGTCCTGACTTTC
D: .
V: TRBV5-6
J: TRBJ2-6
size: .

CDR3: CASSLLAGPYEQYF
DNA: TGTGCCAGCAGCTTGCTAGCGGGTCCCTACGAGCAGTACTTC
D: TRBD2
V: TRBV11-2
J: TRBJ2-7
size: .

CDR3: CASSLAPPGTGNTIYF
DNA: TGTGCCAGCAGCTTAGCCCCCCCGGGGACTGGAAACACCATATATTTT
D: .
V: TRBV11-2
J: TRBJ1-3
size: .

CDR3: CASSPTYRVSNWGRKLFF
DNA: TGTGCCAGCAGCCCAACATACAGGGTTTCGAACTGGGGGAGAAAACTGTTTTTT
D: .
V: TRBV2
J: TRBJ1-4
size: .

CDR3: CASSFSALAGAPSNEQFF
DNA: TGTGCCAGCAGCTTTTCCGCATTGGCGGGGGCCCCCTCCAATGAGCAGTTCTTC
D: .
V: TRBV7-2
J: TRBJ2-1
size: .

CDR3: CASSQALAGEQFF
DNA: TGTGCCAGCAGCCAAGCGCTAGCGGGAGAGCAGTTCTTC
D: TRBD2
V: TRBV7-9
J: TRBJ2-1
size: .

CDR3: CASSSRRGSGKETQYF
DNA: TGTGCCAGCAGCTCCCGGCGTGGAAGCGGGAAAGAGACCCAGTACTTC
D: .
V: TRBV21-1
J: TRBJ2-5
size: .

CDR3: CASSPQGAYEQYF
DNA: TGTGCCAGCAGCCCGCAGGGGGCTTACGAGCAGTACTTC
D: TRBD1
V: TRBV5-6
J: TRBJ2-7
size: once

CDR3: CSVEDPGGYYGYTF
DNA: TGCAGCGTTGAAGATCCAGGGGGGTACTATGGCTACACCTTC
D: TRBD1
V: TRBV29-1
J: TRBJ1-2
size: once

CDR3: CASSEEGGQPQHF
DNA: TGTGCCAGCAGTGAGGAGGGCGGTCAGCCCCAGCATTTT
D: .
V: TRBV6-1
J: TRBJ1-5
size: .

CDR3: CASSGTGRGEDTQYF
DNA: TGTGCCAGCAGCGGGACAGGTAGGGGCGAAGATACGCAGTATTTT
D: TRBD1
V: TRBV7-9
J: TRBJ2-3
size: .

CDR3: CASSIQVTTNEKLFF
DNA: TGTGCCAGTAGTATACAGGTGACAACTAATGAAAAACTGTTTTTT
D: .
V: TRBV19
J: TRBJ1-4
size: .